Presented here are 7 T cell receptor beta chains from one specimen sequenced in a study of OX40 agonist ivuxolimab in advanced cancers. Produced via immunoSEQ multiplex PCR; TCRdb's table is partial and in-frame only. The data show 50,000 to 70,000 clones, with about 90% seen just once and over 9.5% held by the top ten. This material consisted of CD4+ or CD8+ T cells sorted from blood, taken in a trial of the OX40 agonist ivuxolimab. These receptors were obtained from an adult with an advanced solid tumor such as melanoma, head and neck, liver or kidney cancer.

V is TRBV6-4 and J is TRBJ2-1, with D maybe TRBD2 (7 bases). This CDR3 is built from 15 residues. Germline V gives CDR1 MRHNA, CDR2 SNTAGT. Trimming cost V 6 bases and J 9 bases, with 21 bases left between them. For the CDR3, the DNA is TGTGCCAGCAGCCTACTAGTGGGGGGGCCAGGTGAGCAGTTCTTC. It specifies CASSLLVGGPGEQFF.

This clone was seen more than once but under ten times. V is TRBV7-9 and J is TRBJ1-2, with D tentatively TRBD1 (6 bases). Germline loops: CDR1 SEHNR, CDR2 FQNEAQ (reference sequence). V lost 6 bases and J lost 4, with 21 bases in between. The CDR3 is made up of 16 amino acids. Written as DNA, the CDR3 is TGTGCCAGCAGTCCCCGCGCCGGACAGCTGATCTATGGCTACACCTTC. This codes for CASSPRAGQLIYGYTF.

This chain connects TRBV28 to TRBJ1-2, with 9 bases aligning to TRBD1. After removal of 5 bases from V and 2 bases from J, the junction contained 6 bases not matched to a gene. The CDR3 contains 15 residues. Germline CDR1 and CDR2: MDHEN and SYDVKM. CDR3 amino acids: CASSPPGQGNYGYTF. CDR3 nucleotides: TGTGCCAGCAGTCCTCCGGGACAGGGAAACTATGGCTACACCTTC.

This chain joins TRBV5-5 and TRBJ2-7; D remains ambiguous. This CDR3 has 12 residues. CDR1 is SGHKS and CDR2 is YYEKEE in the germline V gene (reference sequence). The V gene lost 4 bases and the J gene lost 7 bases, with 12 bases spanning the gap. CDR3 in DNA: TGTGCCAGCAGCGAGGCCGTTTTGGAGCAGTACTTC. This encodes CASSEAVLEQYF.

This chain links TRBV6-5 with TRBJ1-2, with a possible D match to TRBD1 (5 bases). CDR1 is MNHEY and CDR2 is SVGAGI in the germline V gene. The CDR3 covers 15 residues. V shed 2 bases and J shed 8 bases, with 18 bases lying between them. The CDR3 reads CASSYRGPVREGYTF. The CDR3 DNA reads as TGTGCCAGCAGTTACCGGGGACCTGTGCGGGAAGGCTACACCTTC.

The chain carries TRBV28 and TRBJ1-4; D possibly corresponds to TRBD1 (6 bases). The CDR3 extends over 14 amino acids. Per germline, CDR1 MDHEN and CDR2 SYDVKM. Trimming removed 5 bases at V and 6 bases at J, with 13 bases between. The CDR3 bases are TGTGCCAGCAGTCCCCGGGGGGCTTATGAAAAACTGTTTTTT. Translated: CASSPRGAYEKLFF.

V gene TRBV5-3 combines with J gene TRBJ2-3, with D perhaps being TRBD1 or TRBD2 (6 bases each). TRBV5-3 carries the ORF label, with uncertain function. Trimming shortened V by 2 bases and J by 4 bases, and 23 bases separated the two germline ends. The length of the CDR3 is 18 residues. The CDR3 region is CARSLRGGRELAPDTQYF. The CDR3 DNA follows: TGTGCCAGAAGCTTACGAGGGGGGCGAGAACTGGCCCCAGATACGCAGTATTTT.